What follows is one T cell receptor (beta chain) and its context. The antigen this receptor binds is unknown. No clone much larger than this one lies a single base away; base qualities are absent. These data come from a study of shared clonotypes between healthy human individuals (dated by TCRdb to the early 2020s). For the study in its entirety: A couple of women and a few men aged 18 to 49 years were included in the cohort. For each donor, CD4 naive and CD4 memory were each run on three plates, CD8 naive on two plates, and CD8 memory on one plate. To estimate repertoire size and how much clonotypes are shared between individuals, the study performed deep sequencing of blood TCR repertoires from a handful of healthy adults. To increase sequencing depth and limit assay-specific biases, different laboratories used diverse techniques to prepare libraries and sequence TCR repertoires. Between about 0.94 and 8.9 billion PBMCs per donor were obtained by leukapheresis.

Summary of the overall study and its limitations: The small number of donors limited the genetic and exposure-history diversity represented. Only blood was sampled, and tissue TCR repertoires likely differ from those in blood. Based on pairwise subsampling, the degree of clonotype sharing among donors was expected to be affected by sequencing depth. Larger estimated clonotype richness was generally found for naive subsets than for memory subsets. When a few donors were compared, the shared fraction of clonotypes was about 5.5% for naive CD4, approximately 3.3% for naive CD8, 2.3% for memory CD4, and about 0.36% for memory CD8. Rarefaction of sorted-subset datasets indicated incomplete sequencing despite the large sequencing depth. Clonotypes shared by all four sorted-subset donors showed higher generation probabilities than non-shared clonotypes.

V sheds 2 bases and J sheds 0 bases, leaving 14 bases between their ends. Taken from cysteine to phenylalanine, the CDR3 has 16 residues. Kept here is only the CDR3 DNA, which spans 48 bases and is read in frame from base 1. For CDR1 and CDR2, the germline V gene lists SQVTM and ANQGSEA. Using the deep immunoSEQ assay, multiplex PCR amplified TCR CDR3 regions from genomic DNA. For each cell subset, the extracted genomic DNA was distributed evenly across all wells of several immunoSEQ 96-well plates, and each plate served as one replicate. For sorted subsets, roughly 190 ng of genomic DNA, equivalent to about 30,000 T cell genomes, went into each replicate PCR. Purified libraries were measured with a Qubit 3.0 fluorometer, size-checked on a Bioanalyzer 2100, and measured again with the KAPA Library Quantification kit. Every immunoSEQ 96-well plate was sequenced on a dedicated single-read 150-cycle Illumina NextSeq 550 flow cell. As for the authors' bioinformatics: Because only junctional sequences without quality scores were contained in the immunoSEQ output, filtering matching that applied to full-length reads could not be performed. To assign V/J genes and CDR3, sequences were annotated using PyIR, a Python wrapper for IgBLAST v1.9, with IMGT germline references. Any read was removed if the V/J assignment was weak (E-value above 1e-6), the CDR3 was missing, or the read contained stop codons, out-of-frame junctions, or ambiguous translated residues. A V3J clonotype was defined by an identical inferred V gene, J gene, and CDR3 amino acid sequence. Percentage overlap between repertoires was calculated by dividing the number of shared unique clonotypes by the size of the smaller repertoire. Three approaches were used to assess repertoire richness: RTK rarefaction, the Chao1 estimator, and Recon v2.1 estimates of unobserved clonotypes. For all TCRbeta clonotypes obtained by the gDNA method from four donors, generation probabilities were computed with OLGA. Sourced from immuneACCESS, this table was stored by TCRdb with only in-frame sequences that have V and J called. A share of the clones is absent; for the studies checked, an unresolved V gene accounts for under half, and the remainder has no known explanation. V, J and clone size derive from that table, while D and trimming were established from the DNA sequence. The sample yields around 2.5 million clones; approximately 93% were counted once. Jointly, the top ten make up approximately 0.36% of the sample.

The donors were healthy, HIV-negative adults with no recently reported acute infections or vaccinations. Only Caucasian adults living in Nashville, Tennessee, USA were represented among the donors. CD4+ T cells were enriched by magnetic negative selection; naive cells were then positively selected on CD45RA, and the negative fraction formed the memory subset. After blood collection by leukapheresis, PBMCs were isolated using Ficoll-Histopaque density gradient centrifugation and then cryopreserved in the vapor phase of liquid nitrogen. Purity and quantity of every magnetically sorted T cell population were checked by analytical flow cytometry. From each sorted fraction, genomic DNA was isolated and quantified by UV absorbance on a Nanodrop 2000c.

The sequencing sample was made of naive CD4+ T cells from PBMCs. The cell subset or site label, read with the paper, signifies: CD45RA+ positively selected. The sequence derives from a man aged 18 to 29 in good health. Some clones in this sample may be carry-over from other donors' samples. Recombination joined TRBV29-1 with TRBJ1-3, with the D gene call left open. The nucleotides are TGCAGCGTTGAATGGTCGGCCGGATACTCTGGAAACACCATATATTTT. Its protein is CSVEWSAGYSGNTIYF.